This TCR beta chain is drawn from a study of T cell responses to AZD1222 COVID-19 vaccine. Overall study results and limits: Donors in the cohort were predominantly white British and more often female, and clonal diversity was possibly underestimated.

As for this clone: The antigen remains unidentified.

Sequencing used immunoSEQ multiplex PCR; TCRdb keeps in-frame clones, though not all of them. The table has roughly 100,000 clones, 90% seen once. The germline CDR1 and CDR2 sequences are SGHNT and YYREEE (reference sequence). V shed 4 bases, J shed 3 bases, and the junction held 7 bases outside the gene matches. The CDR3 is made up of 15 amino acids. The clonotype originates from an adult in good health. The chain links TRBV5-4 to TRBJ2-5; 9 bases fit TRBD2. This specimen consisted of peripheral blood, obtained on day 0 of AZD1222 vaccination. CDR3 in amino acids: CASSGKTSGKETQYF. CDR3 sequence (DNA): TGTGCCAGCAGCGGAAAGACTAGCGGAAAAGAGACCCAGTACTTC. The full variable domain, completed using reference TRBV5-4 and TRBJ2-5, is ETGVTQSPTHLIKTRGQQVTLRCSSQSGHNTVSWYQQALGQGPQFIFQYYREEENGRGNFPPRFSGLQFPNYSSELNVNALELDDSALYLCASSGKTSGKETQYFGPGTRLLVL.